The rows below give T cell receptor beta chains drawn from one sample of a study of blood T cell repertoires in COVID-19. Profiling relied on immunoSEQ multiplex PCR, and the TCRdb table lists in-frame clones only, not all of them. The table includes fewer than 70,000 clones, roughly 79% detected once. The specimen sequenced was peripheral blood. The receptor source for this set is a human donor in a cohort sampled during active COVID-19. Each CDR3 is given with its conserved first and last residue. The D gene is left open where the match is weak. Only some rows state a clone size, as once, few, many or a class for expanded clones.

TGCGCCAGCAGCCCCGATTACCGGGACAGGGGGCTCGACGAGCAGTACTTC	CASSPDYRDRGLDEQYF	-	TRBD1	TRBV4-1	TRBJ2-7
TGTGCCAGCAGCTTAACGGGTAGTCGGGGACAGGGAATGGTTCAGCCCCAGCATTTT	CASSLTGSRGQGMVQPQHF	-	TRBD1	TRBV7-9	TRBJ1-5
TGTGCCAGTAGTATAAGTGGCGGGCACTATAATTCACCCCTCCACTTT	CASSISGGHYNSPLHF	once	-	TRBV19	TRBJ1-6
TGTGCCAGCAGCCTCCAAACTGCAACTAATGAAAAACTGTTTTTT	CASSLQTATNEKLFF	-	-	TRBV28	TRBJ1-4
TGTGCCAGAAAACACAGGGAATTCTATTTAGGGGAAAAACTGTTTTTT	CARKHREFYLGEKLFF	-	-	TRBV7-8	TRBJ1-4
TGTGCCAGCAGCTGGGGAGTCGAGCAGTACTTC	CASSWGVEQYF	-	-	TRBV7-2	TRBJ2-7
TGTGCCAGCAGTGCCTACAGGGGAAGAAATTCACCCCTCCACTTT	CASSAYRGRNSPLHF	-	TRBD1	TRBV6-2/TRBV6-3	TRBJ1-6
TGTGCCAGTAGTATTCACAGCCTTCATCAGCCCCAGCATTTT	CASSIHSLHQPQHF	-	-	TRBV19	TRBJ1-5
TGTGCCAGCAAGAATAGCCAGTGGGTCGAGAACACTGAAGCTTTCTTT	CASKNSQWVENTEAFF	few	-	TRBV7-2	TRBJ1-1
TGTGCCAGTGCCGGGATTCTCACAGATACGCAGTATTTT	CASAGILTDTQYF	-	-	TRBV11-2	TRBJ2-3